These 24 T cell receptor beta chains were sequenced from one sample in a study of cytomegalovirus exposure and HLA in healthy donors. Primers included in the PCR were 60 Vbeta and 13 Jbeta primers. Here immunoSEQ multiplex PCR was the method, and the copy in TCRdb shows in-frame clones only, minus some. The data show 200,000 to 250,000 clones, 80% to 85% seen once. The sequenced sample was PBMCs. The receptors come from a boy aged 2 to 9 in good health and CMV-seronegative.

J is TRBJ2-1 and V is TRBV6-5, with TRBD2 as a possible D gene (6 bases). V was cut by 2 bases and J by 10 bases, with 9 bases left in between. CDR1 is MNHEY and CDR2 is SVGAGI in the germline V gene. The CDR3 runs 12 residues. The CDR3 nucleotides read TGTGCCAGCAGTTACAAGGCGGGGGAGCAGTTCTTC. It specifies CASSYKAGEQFF.

The chain is built from TRBV5-4 and TRBJ2-1, with TRBD2 as a possible D gene (5 bases). The V gene's germline CDR1 is SGHNT and CDR2 YYREEE (reference sequence). With 4 bases removed from V and 0 bases from J, the gap between germline ends came to 11 bases. This CDR3 comprises 15 residues. DNA for the CDR3: TGTGCCAGCAGCATCGGGGTAAGCTCCTACAATGAGCAGTTCTTC. This sequence encodes CASSIGVSSYNEQFF.

This chain uses TRBV7-3 with TRBJ2-3; 10 positions match TRBD1. The CDR3 loop spans 16 amino acids. V was clipped by 2 bases and J by 0 bases; unmatched bases: 2. CDR1 is SGHTA and CDR2 is FQGTGA in the germline V gene. CDR3 amino acids: CASSLADRGSTDTQYF. The CDR3 DNA reads as TGTGCCAGCAGCTTAGCGGACAGGGGGAGCACAGATACGCAGTATTTT.

J is TRBJ1-6 and V is TRBV30, with unresolved D. With 8 bases removed from V and 0 bases from J, the gap between germline ends came to 11 bases. The CDR3 extends over 14 amino acids. In germline, CDR1 is GTSNPN, CDR2 SVGIG (reference sequence). In DNA, the CDR3 is TGTGCCGCGGAATCTAGCTCCTATAATTCACCCCTCCACTTT. Translated: CAAESSSYNSPLHF.

The chain has TRBV7-6 and TRBJ2-5, with TRBD1 matching over 10 bases. V trimming: 4 bases; J trimming: 2 bases; junction bases outside the gene matches: 7. Germline V CDR1 and CDR2: SGHVS, FNYEAQ. This CDR3 comprises 16 residues. CDR3 DNA: TGTGCCAGCAGCTCGCCGGGACAGGGGACTCAAGAGACCCAGTACTTC. It yields the protein CASSSPGQGTQETQYF.

The chain employs TRBV10-3 and TRBJ1-1; TRBD1 matches 7 bases. J lost 0 bases, V lost 2 bases, and 3 bases had no gene match. The CDR3 is 15 amino acids. Per germline, CDR1 ENHRY and CDR2 SYGVKD. The CDR3 reads CAISETGQMNTEAFF. In nucleotides, the CDR3 is TGTGCCATCAGTGAGACGGGACAGATGAACACTGAAGCTTTCTTT.

The chain is built from TRBV30 and TRBJ1-4; D is undetermined. V was pared by 2 bases and J by 7 bases, with 14 bases between. In germline, CDR1 is GTSNPN, CDR2 SVGIG (reference sequence). The length of the CDR3 is 14 residues. CDR3 region: CAWSSGDRVEKLFF. In nucleotides, the CDR3 is TGTGCCTGGAGTTCCGGGGATCGTGTTGAAAAACTGTTTTTT.

This clone occurred once. This chain connects TRBV9 to TRBJ2-1, with D perhaps TRBD2 (6 bases). Germline CDR1 reads SGDLS; CDR2 reads YYNGEE. The CDR3 covers 16 residues. V lost 0 bases and J lost 4, with 14 bases in between. Here the CDR3 reads CASSVDGGTHYNEQFF. The CDR3 DNA sequence: TGTGCCAGCAGCGTAGACGGGGGAACCCATTACAATGAGCAGTTCTTC.

V and J are TRBV27 and TRBJ1-1; 8 nucleotides line up with TRBD1. The CDR3 is made up of 14 amino acids. Germline CDR1 reads MNHEY; CDR2 reads SMNVEV (reference sequence). Trimming at V came to 6 bases and at J to 4 bases, leaving 7 bases not matched to a gene. The CDR3 loop is CASSTRDRFTEAFF. Written as DNA, the CDR3 is TGTGCCAGCAGCACCCGGGACAGGTTCACTGAAGCTTTCTTT.

The chain's CDR3 is CASSMWGQGNIGELFF. The CDR3, as DNA: TGTGCCAGTAGTATGTGGGGACAGGGGAATATCGGGGAGCTGTTTTTT. The chain uses TRBV19 and TRBJ2-2; 10 bases are a match to TRBD1. The CDR3 contains 16 residues. V dropped 3 bases and J dropped 7; count of bases not matched to a gene: 8. The germline CDR1 and CDR2 sequences are LNHDA and SQIVND (reference sequence).

In its sample, this clone was seen a few times. This chain uses TRBV6-5 with TRBJ2-2; 10 nucleotides line up with TRBD1. The CDR3 is 13 amino acids. With 10 bases clipped from V and 6 bases from J, the junction kept 5 bases outside the gene matches. Germline CDR1 reads MNHEY; CDR2 reads SVGAGI. The CDR3 nucleotides are TGTGCCACCGGGACAGGGGAGGCCGGGGAGCTGTTTTTT. As protein: CATGTGEAGELFF.

This chain links TRBV2 with TRBJ1-4, with D tentatively TRBD1 (6 bases). This CDR3 contains 15 residues. CDR1 and CDR2 (germline): SNHLY, FYNNEI. The V gene lost 2 bases and the J gene lost 4 bases, with 11 bases spanning the gap. The CDR3 spells CASSEIPGVNEKLFF. The CDR3 DNA follows: TGTGCCAGCAGTGAAATTCCAGGGGTTAATGAAAAACTGTTTTTT.

V gene TRBV6-1 combines with J gene TRBJ1-2, with a tentative D call TRBD1 (5 bases). Germline CDR1 MNHNS, CDR2 SASEGT. V shed 8 bases and J shed 5 bases, with 18 bases lying between them. The CDR3 sequence is 14 residues long. Here the CDR3 reads CASFRPDSLYGYTF. CDR3 in DNA: TGTGCCAGCTTCCGACCTGACAGCCTATATGGCTACACCTTC.

CDR3 region: CASSPSAGWSSTDTQYF. Here the CDR3 DNA reads TGTGCCAGCAGCCCATCGGCGGGGTGGTCAAGCACAGATACGCAGTATTTT. The chain employs TRBV7-8 and TRBJ2-3, with D maybe TRBD2 (6 bases). Deletions cut 5 bases from V and 0 bases from J, with 18 bases between. The CDR3 extends over 17 amino acids. Germline V CDR1 and CDR2: SGHVS, FQNEAQ.

The chain recombines TRBV11-3 with TRBJ2-3; tentative D call: TRBD1 (6 bases). The CDR3 totals 15 residues. The V and J ends lost 5 bases and 2 bases respectively, with 14 bases between them. The germline CDR1 and CDR2 sequences are SGHNT and YENEEA. CDR3 protein: CASSPQGKYTDTQYF. CDR3 bases: TGTGCCAGCAGCCCACAGGGAAAGTACACAGATACGCAGTATTTT. The complete variable domain, with remaining parts taken from reference TRBV11-3 and TRBJ2-3, reads EAGVVQSPRYKIIEKKQPVAFWCNPISGHNTLYWYLQNLGQGPELLIRYENEEAVDDSQLPKDRFSAERLKGVDSTLKIQPAELGDSAVYLCASSPQGKYTDTQYFGPGTRLTVL.

The V call is TRBV2, the J call TRBJ2-2; no reliable D call. V lost 4 bases and J 7 bases, leaving 7 bases between the germline ends. Looked up from germline, CDR1 is SNHLY and CDR2 is FYNNEI. The CDR3 is 12 amino acids. CDR3 amino acids: CASSGQDGELFF. The DNA for the CDR3 is TGTGCCAGCAGTGGTCAGGACGGGGAGCTGTTTTTT.

J is TRBJ2-3 and V is TRBV5-1; D is undetermined. The V end lost 0 bases, the J end lost 0 bases, and 8 bases lay between the germline ends. CDR1 is SGHRS and CDR2 is YFSETQ in the germline V gene. The CDR3 loop spans 15 amino acids. The CDR3, as DNA: TGCGCCAGCAGCTTGGCGCAGGAAAGCACAGATACGCAGTATTTT. Its translation: CASSLAQESTDTQYF.

The chain uses TRBV6-1 and TRBJ2-7; 9 nucleotides line up with TRBD2. Trimming cost V 6 bases and J 3 bases; bases outside gene matches: 9. From germline, CDR1 is MNHNS and CDR2 SASEGT. CDR3 size: 15 residues. The CDR3 protein is CASRGSGGTIYEQYF. The CDR3 DNA reads as TGTGCCAGCAGGGGTAGCGGGGGCACCATCTACGAGCAGTACTTC.

The chain carries TRBV7-2 and TRBJ2-1; 8 nucleotides line up with TRBD2. The germline V gene encodes CDR1 SGHTA and CDR2 FQGNSA. Losses at the gene ends were 3 bases for V and 0 bases for J; bases not matched to a gene: 1. The CDR3 consists of 15 residues. CDR3 region: CASSFTSGSYNEQFF. The CDR3 nucleotides read TGTGCCAGCAGCTTCACTAGCGGCTCCTACAATGAGCAGTTCTTC. Based on the CDR3 plus reference TRBV7-2 and TRBJ2-1, the full variable domain is GAGVSQSPSNKVTEKGKDVELRCDPISGHTALYWYRQSLGQGLEFLIYFQGNSAPDKSGLPSDRFSAERTGGSVSTLTIQRTQQEDSAVYLCASSFTSGSYNEQFFGPGTRLTVL.

The chain employs TRBV4-2 and TRBJ2-2, with 9 bases identical to TRBD2. Germline trimming cut 0 bases from V and 4 bases from J; bases unmatched to any gene: 6. Germline V gene data show CDR1 as LGHNA and CDR2 as YNFKEQ. This CDR3 region has 17 residues. The CDR3: CASSQEVGLAFTGELFF. CDR3 DNA: TGTGCCAGCAGCCAAGAAGTGGGACTAGCCTTCACCGGGGAGCTGTTTTTT.

The V and J genes are TRBV7-9 and TRBJ1-1; 8 bases are a match to TRBD1. After removal of 1 base from V and 2 bases from J, the junction contained 6 bases not matched to a gene. The CDR3 is made up of 16 amino acids. CDR1 SEHNR and CDR2 FQNEAQ come from the germline V gene (reference sequence). The DNA for the CDR3 is TGTGCCAGCAGCTTAGAAGGAGGGACAGGAAACACTGAAGCTTTCTTT. This sequence encodes CASSLEGGTGNTEAFF.

CDR3 in amino acids: CASSLTSGGISDTQYF. CDR3 nucleotide sequence: TGTGCCAGCAGCCTGACTAGCGGGGGGATTTCAGATACGCAGTATTTT. The chain uses TRBV9 and TRBJ2-3, with 13 bases matching TRBD2. CDR3 length: 16 residues. CDR1 and CDR2 (germline): SGDLS, YYNGEE. Trimming removed 4 bases from V and 4 bases from J; junction bases left unmatched: 6.

The chain carries TRBV7-6 and TRBJ2-7, with D possibly matching TRBD2 (5 bases). Trimming took 1 base from V and 1 from J, leaving 14 bases between them. CDR1 and CDR2 (germline): SGHVS, FNYEAQ. This CDR3 region has 16 residues. The CDR3 protein is CASSLVGGRSSYEQYF. The CDR3 coding sequence is TGTGCCAGCAGCTTAGTCGGCGGGCGATCTTCCTACGAGCAGTACTTC.

This chain connects TRBV7-9 to TRBJ2-2, with TRBD1 as a possible D gene (5 bases). The CDR3 length is 17 residues. From germline, CDR1 is SEHNR and CDR2 FQNEAQ (reference sequence). Trimming shortened V by 2 bases and J by 7 bases, and 20 bases separated the two germline ends. The CDR3 DNA sequence: TGTGCCAGCAGCTTAACCCAACAGGAAACTTTCATCGGGGAGCTGTTTTTT. Protein sequence: CASSLTQQETFIGELFF. The full variable domain, in which reference TRBV7-9 and TRBJ2-2 provide the parts outside the CDR3, is DTGVSQNPRHKITKRGQNVTFRCDPISEHNRLYWYRQTLGQGPEFLTYFQNEAQLEKSRLLSDRFSAERPKGSFSTLEIQRTEQGDSAMYLCASSLTQQETFIGELFFGEGSRLTVL.